Presented here are 5 T cell receptor beta chains from one specimen sequenced in a study of blood T cell repertoires in COVID-19. The data were produced by immunoSEQ multiplex PCR, yet TCRdb's version contains in-frame clones alone and is incomplete. The sample gives 30,000 to 40,000 clones, 90% to 95% of which show up once; 0.92% is in the top ten. Sequencing input: peripheral blood. Receptors originate from a male donor with active COVID-19.

V and J are TRBV4-2 and TRBJ1-5, with a possible D match to TRBD1 (6 bases). V lost 4 bases, J lost 7 bases, and 20 bases lay in between. This CDR3 is 16 amino acids long. Germline V lookup: CDR1 LGHNA, CDR2 YNFKEQ. CDR3 protein: CASSPRGPGTQQPQHF. CDR3 DNA: TGTGCCAGCAGCCCCCGGGGCCCAGGGACACAACAGCCCCAGCATTTT.

This clone was seen only once. The chain employs TRBV14 and TRBJ1-6, with D possibly being TRBD1 (6 bases). With 0 bases removed from V and 9 bases from J, the gap between germline ends came to 12 bases. Germline values: CDR1 SGHDN, CDR2 FVKESK. The CDR3 consists of 15 residues. CDR3 sequence: CASSQEIGGSSPLHF. As DNA, the CDR3 is TGTGCCAGCAGCCAAGAGATAGGGGGAAGTTCACCCCTCCACTTT.

The chain links TRBV4-3 to TRBJ1-3; D is possibly TRBD1 (5 bases). This CDR3 has 15 residues. The germline gives CDR1 LGHNA, CDR2 YSLEER. V gave up 0 bases and J gave up 3 bases, with 9 bases separating them. The CDR3 nucleotides are TGCGCCAGCAGCCAAGATAAGGGGTTTGGAAACACCATATATTTT. It encodes CASSQDKGFGNTIYF.

V and J are TRBV15 and TRBJ1-1; no reliable D call. V was pared by 0 bases and J by 10 bases, with 9 bases between. Germline V lookup: CDR1 LNHNV, CDR2 YYDKDF (reference sequence). CDR3 size: 12 residues. The CDR3 DNA sequence: TGTGCCACCAGCAGAGATCCTCTCGGAGCTTTCTTT. This encodes CATSRDPLGAFF.

V gene TRBV14 combines with J gene TRBJ1-6; D not certain. Trimming stripped 3 bases from V and 0 bases from J, with 15 bases between. The CDR3 covers 18 residues. Per the germline V gene, CDR1 is SGHDN and CDR2 is FVKESK. CDR3 coding DNA: TGTGCCAGCAGCCATTCCGGGTTTTCGAGCTCCTATAATTCACCCCTCCACTTT. It encodes CASSHSGFSSSYNSPLHF. Full variable domain (remainder filled in from reference TRBV14 and TRBJ1-6): EAGVTQFPSHSVIEKGQTVTLRCDPISGHDNLYWYRRVMGKEIKFLLHFVKESKQDESGMPNNRFLAERTGGTYSTLKVQPAELEDSGVYFCASSHSGFSSSYNSPLHFGNGTRLTVT.